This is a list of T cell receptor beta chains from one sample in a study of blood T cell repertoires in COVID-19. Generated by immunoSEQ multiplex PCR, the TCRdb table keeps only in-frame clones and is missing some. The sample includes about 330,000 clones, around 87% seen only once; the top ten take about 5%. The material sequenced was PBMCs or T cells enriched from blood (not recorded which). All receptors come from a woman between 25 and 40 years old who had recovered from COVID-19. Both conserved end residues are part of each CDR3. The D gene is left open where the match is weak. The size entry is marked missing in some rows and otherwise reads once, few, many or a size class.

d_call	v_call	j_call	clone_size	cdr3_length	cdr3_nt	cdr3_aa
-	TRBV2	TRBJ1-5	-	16	TGTGCCAGCAGTCACCGGGACATAGAGGGGAATCAGCCCCAGCATTTT	CASSHRDIEGNQPQHF
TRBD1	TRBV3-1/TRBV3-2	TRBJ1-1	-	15	TGTGCCAGCAGCACGAGACAGACAGGGGGCACTGAAGCTTTCTTT	CASSTRQTGGTEAFF
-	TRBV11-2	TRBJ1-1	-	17	TGTGCCAGCAGCTTAACTCTAACAGGCGGGATGAACACTGAAGCTTTCTTT	CASSLTLTGGMNTEAFF
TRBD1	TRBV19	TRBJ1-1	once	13	TGTGCTGTGGAAGACAGGGTAAGCACTGAAGCTTTCTTT	CAVEDRVSTEAFF
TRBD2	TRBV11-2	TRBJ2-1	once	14	TGTGCCAGCAGCTTAAGGCGGGGGACGGATGAGCAGTTCTTC	CASSLRRGTDEQFF
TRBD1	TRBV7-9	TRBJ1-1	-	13	TGTGCCAGCAGCTCTGGGACAGGGGGCTCAGCTTTCTTT	CASSSGTGGSAFF
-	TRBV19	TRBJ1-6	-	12	TGTGCCAGTAGTCCCTCTAATTCACCCCTCCACTTT	CASSPSNSPLHF
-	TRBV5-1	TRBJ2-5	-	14	TGCGCCAGCAGCGCCAACAACCCAGGAGAGACCCAGTACTTC	CASSANNPGETQYF
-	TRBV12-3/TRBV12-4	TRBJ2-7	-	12	TGTGCCAGCAGTTACTACGGGACAGAGCAGTACTTC	CASSYYGTEQYF
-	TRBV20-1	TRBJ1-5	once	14	TGCAGTGCTAGTCCGGGTCCAAACAATCAGCCCCAGCATTTT	CSASPGPNNQPQHF
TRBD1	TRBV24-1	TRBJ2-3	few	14	TGTGCCACCTCGGGACAGGGATACACAGATACGCAGTATTTT	CATSGQGYTDTQYF
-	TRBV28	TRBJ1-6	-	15	TGTGCCAGCAGTTTAGGGGGGGTATCAAATTCACCCCTCCACTTT	CASSLGGVSNSPLHF
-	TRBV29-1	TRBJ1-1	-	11	TGCAGCGGGGGCCAGAACACTGAAGCTTTCTTT	CSGGQNTEAFF
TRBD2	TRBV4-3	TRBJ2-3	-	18	TGCGCCAGCAGCCAACCTCGCGGTAGCGGGGGGCCCACAGATACGCAGTATTTT	CASSQPRGSGGPTDTQYF
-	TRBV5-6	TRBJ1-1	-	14	TGTGCCAGCAGCTACCGGGGGGTGGTTTCTGAAGCTTTCTTT	CASSYRGVVSEAFF
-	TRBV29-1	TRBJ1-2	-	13	TGCAGCGTCCAAGCTTTAAGTAACTATGGCTACACCTTC	CSVQALSNYGYTF
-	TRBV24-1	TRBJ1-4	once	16	TGTGCCACCAGTTACGGGAAGGACGGAACTAATGAAAAACTGTTTTTT	CATSYGKDGTNEKLFF
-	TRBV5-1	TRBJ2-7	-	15	TGCGCCAGCAGCTCCAGACAGAGAACCTCCTACGAGCAGTACTTC	CASSSRQRTSYEQYF
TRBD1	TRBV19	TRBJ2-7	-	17	TGTGCCAGTAGTCACGAGGGGACGGGACAGGGTCTCGGAGAGCAGTACTTC	CASSHEGTGQGLGEQYF
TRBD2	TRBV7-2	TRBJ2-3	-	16	TGTGCCAGCAGCCTACCTAGCGGGGGGGCCCCAGATACGCAGTATTTT	CASSLPSGGAPDTQYF
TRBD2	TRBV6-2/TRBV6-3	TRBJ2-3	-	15	TGTGCCAGCAGCACCTCCGGGACTAGCGGGGAGCTGCAGTATTTT	CASSTSGTSGELQYF
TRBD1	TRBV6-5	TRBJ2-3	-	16	TGTGCCAGCAGTTCATACAGGGGCCCGAGCACAGATACGCAGTATTTT	CASSSYRGPSTDTQYF
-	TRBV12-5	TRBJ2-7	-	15	TGTGCTAGTGCCATCGACTACCCCGGGGTATACGAGCAGTACTTC	CASAIDYPGVYEQYF
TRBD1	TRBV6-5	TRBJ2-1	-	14	TGTGCCAGCAGCCGGACTCTAAAACAGGGGGTTCTTCTCTTC	CASSRTLKQGVLLF
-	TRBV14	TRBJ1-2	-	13	TGTGCCAGCAGCCTGGCGGGGGGCTATGGCTACACCTTC	CASSLAGGYGYTF
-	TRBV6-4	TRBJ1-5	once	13	TGTGCCAGCAGTGTTCGGAGCAATCAGCCCCAGCATTTT	CASSVRSNQPQHF
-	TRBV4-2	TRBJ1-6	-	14	TGTGCCAGCAGCCAGGAGAGGGAGTATTCACCCCTCCACTTT	CASSQEREYSPLHF
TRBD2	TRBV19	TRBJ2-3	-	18	TGTGCCAGTAGTATAGAAAGAGCGGGGGGGACTAGCACAGATACGCAGTATTTT	CASSIERAGGTSTDTQYF
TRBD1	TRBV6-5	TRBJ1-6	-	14	TGTGCCAGCAGAAACAGGGGAACCGGTTCACCCCTCCACTTT	CASRNRGTGSPLHF
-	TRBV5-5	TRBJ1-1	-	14	TGTGCCAGCAGCCCAACTGGGGGGGCCACTGAAGCTTTCTTT	CASSPTGGATEAFF
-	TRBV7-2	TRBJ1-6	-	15	TGTGCCAGCAGCTTAGAGGCAGGGGCAGCATCACCCCTCCACTTT	CASSLEAGAASPLHF
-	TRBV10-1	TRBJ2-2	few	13	TGCGCCAGCAGTGGGACACTCACCGGGGAGCTGTTTTTT	CASSGTLTGELFF
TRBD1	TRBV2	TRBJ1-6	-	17	TGTGCCAGCAGTCGGGGGATACCGGGACAGGGGCGCTCACCCCTCCACTTT	CASSRGIPGQGRSPLHF
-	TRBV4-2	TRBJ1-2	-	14	TGTGCCAGCAGCCAGGAAGACAACAACTATGGCTACACCTTC	CASSQEDNNYGYTF
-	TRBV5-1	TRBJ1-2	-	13	TGCGCCAGCAGCATGGACCCCAGGGGTGGCTACACCTTC	CASSMDPRGGYTF
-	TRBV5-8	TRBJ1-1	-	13	TGTGCCAGCAGACCGAGGGGGGGCACTGAAGCTTTCTTT	CASRPRGGTEAFF
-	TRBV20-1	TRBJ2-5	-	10	TGCAGTGCGCAACTAGAGACCCAGTACTTC	CSAQLETQYF
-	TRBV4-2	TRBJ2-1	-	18	TGTGCCAGCAGCCAACCCCCCCCGGGACACCCCTCCTACAATGAGCAGTTCTTC	CASSQPPPGHPSYNEQFF
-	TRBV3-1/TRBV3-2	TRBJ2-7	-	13	TGTGCCAGCAGCCTTTCGGCAGGCGGGCCTTCGTACTTC	CASSLSAGGPSYF
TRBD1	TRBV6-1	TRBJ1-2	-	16	TGTGCCAGCAGTGAAATAGGACAGGGGGCTAACTATGGCTACACCTTC	CASSEIGQGANYGYTF
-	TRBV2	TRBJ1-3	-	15	TGTGCCAGCAGGGCCCTTCAGGGCTCTGGAAACACCATATATTTT	CASRALQGSGNTIYF
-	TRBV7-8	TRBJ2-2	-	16	TGTGCCAGCAGCTTAGCTCGGGGAGGAGACACCGGGGAGCTGTTTTTT	CASSLARGGDTGELFF
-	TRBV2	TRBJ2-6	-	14	TGTGCCACCCTCCGGGATCTTGGGGCCAACGTCCTGACTTTC	CATLRDLGANVLTF
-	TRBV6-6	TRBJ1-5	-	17	TGTGCCAGCAGTCCATTTGCGGCAGGGGTTGGCAATCAGCCCCAGCATTTT	CASSPFAAGVGNQPQHF
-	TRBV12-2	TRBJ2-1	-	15	TGTGCAAGTCGCTTACGGTACAGCTCCTACAATGAGCAGTTCTTC	CASRLRYSSYNEQFF
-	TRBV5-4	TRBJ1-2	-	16	TGTGCCAGCAGCTTGATAGGGGCGGGGGGAGGCTATGGCTACACCTTC	CASSLIGAGGGYGYTF
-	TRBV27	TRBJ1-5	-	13	TGTGCCAGCAGGACAGATAGCAATCAGCCCCAGCATTTT	CASRTDSNQPQHF
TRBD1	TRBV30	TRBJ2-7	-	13	TGTGCCTGGAGTAAGGGACAGGGGTACGAGCAGTACTTC	CAWSKGQGYEQYF
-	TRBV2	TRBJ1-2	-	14	TGTGCCAGCAGGAGACAGACCGATAACTATGGCTACACCTTC	CASRRQTDNYGYTF
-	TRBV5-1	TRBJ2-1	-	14	TGCGCCAGCAGCTTGTCCGGGAACTACAATGAGCAGTTCTTC	CASSLSGNYNEQFF
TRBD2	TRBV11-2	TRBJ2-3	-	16	TGTGCCAGCAGCTGGGGACTAGATTATAACACAGATACGCAGTATTTT	CASSWGLDYNTDTQYF
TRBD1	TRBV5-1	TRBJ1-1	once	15	TGCGCCAGCAGCTTGGGACAGGGGGTCGGCACTGAAGCTTTCTTT	CASSLGQGVGTEAFF
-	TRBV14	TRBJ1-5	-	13	TGTGCCAGCAGCCAAGTTGAGGATCAGCCCCAGCATTTT	CASSQVEDQPQHF
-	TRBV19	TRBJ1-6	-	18	TGTGCCAGTAGTACGCTGGAATTTGGCAGGGATCATAATTCACCCCTCCACTTT	CASSTLEFGRDHNSPLHF
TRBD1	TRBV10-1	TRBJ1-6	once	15	TGCGCCAGCAGAGAAGACAGGGGCCGAAATTCACCCCTCCACTTT	CASREDRGRNSPLHF
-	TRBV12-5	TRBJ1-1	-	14	TGTGCTAGTGGTCCCGGCGGCTTGAACACTGAAGCTTTCTTT	CASGPGGLNTEAFF